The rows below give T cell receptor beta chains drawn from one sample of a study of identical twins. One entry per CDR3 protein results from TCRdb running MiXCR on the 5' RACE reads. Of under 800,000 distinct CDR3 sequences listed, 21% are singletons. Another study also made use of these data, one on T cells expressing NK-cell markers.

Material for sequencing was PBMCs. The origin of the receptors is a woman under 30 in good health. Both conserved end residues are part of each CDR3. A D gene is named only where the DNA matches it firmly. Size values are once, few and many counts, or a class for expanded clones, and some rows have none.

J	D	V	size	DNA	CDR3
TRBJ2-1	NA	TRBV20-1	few	TGCAGTGCCCTTTCTGACGGGGAGTCCTACAATGAGCAGTTCTTC	CSALSDGESYNEQFF
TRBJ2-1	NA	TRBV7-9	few	TGTGCCAGCAGCTTAGACAGTTACTACAATGAGCAGTTCTTC	CASSLDSYYNEQFF
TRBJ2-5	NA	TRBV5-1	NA	TGCGCCAGCAGCTTTTTGAGCGGCCAAGAGACCCAGTACTTC	CASSFLSGQETQYF
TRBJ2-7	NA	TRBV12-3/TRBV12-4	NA	TGTGCCAGCAATCACAGGGGCGGGGATGACGAGCAGTACTTC	CASNHRGGDDEQYF
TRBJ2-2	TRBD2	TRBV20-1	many	TGCAGTGCCACGGGGACTAGGACCGGGGAGCTGTTTTTT	CSATGTRTGELFF
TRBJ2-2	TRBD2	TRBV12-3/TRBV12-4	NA	TGTGCCAGCAGCTTTTGGACTAGCGGGAGAGTCACCGGGGAGCTGTTTTTT	CASSFWTSGRVTGELFF
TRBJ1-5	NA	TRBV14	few	TGTGCCAGCAGCCAAGCGTCCTTCAATCAGCCCCAGCATTTT	CASSQASFNQPQHF
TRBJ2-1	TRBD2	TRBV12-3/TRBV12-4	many	TGTGCCAGCAGTATGATAGCGGGGGGGTTGTATAATGAGCAGTTCTTC	CASSMIAGGLYNEQFF
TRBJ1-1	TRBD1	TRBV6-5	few	TGTGCCAGCAGTTACTCGGGACAGCTTCCTGAAGCTTTCTTT	CASSYSGQLPEAFF
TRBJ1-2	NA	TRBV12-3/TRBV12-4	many	TGTGCCAGCAGTTTAGGGGACATCTATGGCTACACCTTC	CASSLGDIYGYTF
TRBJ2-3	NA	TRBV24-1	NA	TGTGCCACCAGTGATACCCGGACTGGCGATACGCAGTATTTT	CATSDTRTGDTQYF
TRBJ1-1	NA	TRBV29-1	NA	TGCAGCGTCGCCAGTCCGCGGGGCAGGGAAGCTTTCTTT	CSVASPRGREAFF
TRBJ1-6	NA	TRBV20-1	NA	TGCAGTGCTAGAGAGCAGTCATCAGGGGCCAGAAGAGCGGCACCCCTCCACTTT	CSAREQSSGARRAAPLHF
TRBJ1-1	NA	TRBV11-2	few	TGTGCCAGCAGCTTACAGCAGTACATGAACACTGAAGCTTTCTTT	CASSLQQYMNTEAFF
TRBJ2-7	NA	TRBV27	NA	TGTGCCAGCAGTTTCATCGGCGGATCTGAAATTTACGAGCAGTACTTC	CASSFIGGSEIYEQYF
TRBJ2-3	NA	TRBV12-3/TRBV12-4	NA	TGTGCCAGCAGTTCGTACAGGCTGAACACAGATACGCAGTATTTT	CASSSYRLNTDTQYF
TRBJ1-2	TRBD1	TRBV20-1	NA	TGCAGTGCGGGACCGGGACAGCCCTCCTATGGCTACACCTTC	CSAGPGQPSYGYTF
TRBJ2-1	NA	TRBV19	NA	TGTGCCAGTAGTGGGTGGCAGGGGTCATCCTACAATGAGCAGTTCTTC	CASSGWQGSSYNEQFF
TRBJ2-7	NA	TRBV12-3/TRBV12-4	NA	TGTGCCAGCAGACCGGTTGGGGTCCCTTCCTACGAGCAGTACTTC	CASRPVGVPSYEQYF
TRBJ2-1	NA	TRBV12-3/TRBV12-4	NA	TGTGCCAGCACCCAGATCCCGCATGAGCAGTTCTTC	CASTQIPHEQFF
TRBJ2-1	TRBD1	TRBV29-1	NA	TGCAGCGTTGACCCACCTGGACAGGGAGAGTTCTTC	CSVDPPGQGEFF
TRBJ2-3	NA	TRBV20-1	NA	TGCAGCGGTAGAGTCACAGATACGCAGTATTTT	CSGRVTDTQYF
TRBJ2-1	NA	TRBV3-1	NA	TGTGCCAGCAGCGCCTGGGCCGAAAATGAGCAGTTCTTC	CASSAWAENEQFF
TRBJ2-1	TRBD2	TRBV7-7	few	TGTGCCAGCAGCTCCCTAGCGGGAGGCCTCGGTGAGCAGTTCTTC	CASSSLAGGLGEQFF
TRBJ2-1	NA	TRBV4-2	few	TGTGCCAGCAGCCAGCGGCGGGACAGACAGCAGAGCCCTACAAATGAGCAGTTCTTC	CASSQRRDRQQSPTNEQFF
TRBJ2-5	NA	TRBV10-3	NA	TGTGCCATCAGTGGGGCCCTGGAGACCCAGTACTTC	CAISGALETQYF
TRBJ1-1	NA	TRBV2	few	TGTGACTCGTTTCTCGACACTGAAGCTTTCTTT	CDSFLDTEAFF
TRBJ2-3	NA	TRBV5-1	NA	TGCGCCAGCAGCGTTGGATTTCAACAGGGCTTTAGGACAGATACGCAGTATTTT	CASSVGFQQGFRTDTQYF
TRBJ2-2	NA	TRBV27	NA	TGTGCCAGCAGTTTGAGGTACCAGGCCGGGGAGCTGTTTTTT	CASSLRYQAGELFF
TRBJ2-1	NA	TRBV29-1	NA	TGCAGCGTTGAGGCCGGAGGCTACAATGAGCAGTTCTTC	CSVEAGGYNEQFF
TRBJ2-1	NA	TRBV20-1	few	TGCAGTGCTGTAGGCGGGGATTCCTACAATGAGCAGTTCTTC	CSAVGGDSYNEQFF
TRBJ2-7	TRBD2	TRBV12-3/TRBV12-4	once	TGTGCCAGCAGTTTTCTGGCGGGGGGGAAGTACGAGCAGTACTTC	CASSFLAGGKYEQYF
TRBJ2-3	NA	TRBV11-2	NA	TGTGCCAGCAGCCTAGAATTGGACAGAACAGATACGCAGTATTTT	CASSLELDRTDTQYF
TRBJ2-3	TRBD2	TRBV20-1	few	TGCAGTGCTATTAGACTAGCGGGGGGTAGGGCGCTAGATACGCAGTATTTT	CSAIRLAGGRALDTQYF
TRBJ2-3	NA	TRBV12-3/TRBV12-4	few	TGTGCCAGCAAGGGAGGCAACACAGATACGCAGTATTTT	CASKGGNTDTQYF
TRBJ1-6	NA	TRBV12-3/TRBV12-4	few	TGTGCCAGCCGAACCGGGGGCCATTTGGTTTCCCTCCACTTT	CASRTGGHLVSLHF
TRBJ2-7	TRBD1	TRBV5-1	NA	TGCGCCAGCAGCTCCGGGACAGCCCAGTACGAGCAGTACTTC	CASSSGTAQYEQYF
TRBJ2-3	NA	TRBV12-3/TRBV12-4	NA	TGTGCCAGCAGTCCTCGTATGGGGGCGGTAGATACGCAGTATTTT	CASSPRMGAVDTQYF
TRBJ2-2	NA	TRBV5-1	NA	TGCGCCAGCAGCTCAATGGGAACCGGGGAGCTGTTTTTT	CASSSMGTGELFF
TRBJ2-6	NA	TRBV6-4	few	TGTGCCACCCGGGAGTCTGGGGCCAACGTCCTGACTTTC	CATRESGANVLTF
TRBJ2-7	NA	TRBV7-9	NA	TGTGCCAGCAGCTCCACCCCGCTCCACCCCGAGCAGTACTTC	CASSSTPLHPEQYF
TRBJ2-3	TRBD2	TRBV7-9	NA	TGTGCCAGCAGCGGCCCGGGACTAGAAGGAACAGATACGCAGTATTTT	CASSGPGLEGTDTQYF
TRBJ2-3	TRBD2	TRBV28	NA	TGTGCCAGCAGCCGTGCGGGAGCTACGCAGTATTTT	CASSRAGATQYF
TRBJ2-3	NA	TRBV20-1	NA	TGCAGTCCTCTCTACGGGAGCACAGATACGCAGTATTTT	CSPLYGSTDTQYF
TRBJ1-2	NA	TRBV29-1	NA	TGCAGCGTTGAACTTCGGGGTAGGGGCTATGGCTACACCTTC	CSVELRGRGYGYTF
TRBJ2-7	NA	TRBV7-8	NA	TGTGCCAGCAGCTCCACGCCGGGACCGAACTACGAGCAGTACTTC	CASSSTPGPNYEQYF
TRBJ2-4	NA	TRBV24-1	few	TGTGCCACCAGTGGGCGGAAAGTACGGGTCAAAAACATTCAGTACTTC	CATSGRKVRVKNIQYF
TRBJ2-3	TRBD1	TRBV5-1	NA	TGCGCCAGCAGAACAGGGGGCGCGACAGATACGCAGTATTTT	CASRTGGATDTQYF
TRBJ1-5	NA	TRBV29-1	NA	TGCAGCGCTGACTTACTCTATAGCAATCAGCCCCAGCATTTT	CSADLLYSNQPQHF
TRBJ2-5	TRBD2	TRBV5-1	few	TGCGCCAGCAGCTTTTTAGGCCTAGCGGAAGAGACCCAGTACTTC	CASSFLGLAEETQYF